What follows are 25 T cell receptor beta chains derived from one specimen sequenced in a study of shared clonotypes between healthy human individuals. Profiled with immunoSEQ multiplex PCR; TCRdb holds only in-frame clones, not every one. Of some 2.4 million clones listed, approximately 93% are singletons. The sample was naive CD4+ T cells from PBMCs. The sample's subset: CD45RA+ positively selected. The receptors were gathered from a young man in good health. Some clones in this sample may be carry-over from other donors' samples.

V and J are TRBV15 and TRBJ2-7; TRBD1 matches at 7 bases. The length of the CDR3 is 15 residues. The ends lost 3 bases at V and 5 bases at J; junction bases unmatched: 10. CDR1 and CDR2 (germline): LNHNV, YYDKDF (reference sequence). The CDR3 coding sequence is TGTGCCACCAGCAGGAGACAGGGTGAGAGTAACGAGCAGTACTTC. This translates into CATSRRQGESNEQYF. The whole variable domain, filled in from reference TRBV15 and TRBJ2-7, reads DAMVIQNPRYQVTQFGKPVTLSCSQTLNHNVMYWYQQKSSQAPKLLFHYYDKDFNNEADTPDNFQSRRPNTSFCFLDIRSPGLGDTAMYLCATSRRQGESNEQYFGPGTRLTVT.

This clone appeared once. The chain joins TRBV21-1 to TRBJ2-7; TRBD2 is taken as the D call from the table, unchecked against the DNA. TRBV21-1 is described as a pseudogene. There are 16 residues in the CDR3. The chain's CDR3 is CASSKVRWERDYEQYF. The DNA of the CDR3 is TGTGCCAGCAGCAAAGTTCGGTGGGAGAGGGACTACGAGCAGTACTTC.

The chain combines TRBV6-5 with TRBJ2-2; D assignment may be TRBD1 or TRBD2 (5 bases each). The CDR3 sequence is 13 residues long. CDR1 is MNHEY and CDR2 is SVGAGI in the germline V gene. V was shortened by 5 bases and J by 8 bases, with 12 bases between the two germline ends. The CDR3 loop is CASSPGTLGELFF. The CDR3 region has the DNA TGTGCCAGCAGTCCTGGGACGTTGGGGGAGCTGTTTTTT.

CDR3 nucleotide sequence: TGTGCCAGCAGTGAACAGTCGGTGGGCGGGGAGACCCAGTACTTC. Its protein product is CASSEQSVGGETQYF. This rearrangement joins TRBV2 to TRBJ2-5; possibly TRBD2 for D (5 bases). The germline V and J ends were trimmed by 2 bases and 5 bases, with 15 bases remaining between them. This CDR3 is built from 15 residues. Germline V gene lookup returns CDR1 SNHLY and CDR2 FYNNEI.

This chain links TRBV13 with TRBJ2-6; unclear D gene. The CDR3 extends over 14 amino acids. Trimming stripped 3 bases from V and 4 bases from J, with 7 bases between. Germline CDR1 PRHDT, CDR2 FYEKMQ (reference sequence). The DNA of the CDR3 is TGTGCCAGCAGCTTCGTTGCAGGGGCCAACGTCCTGACTTTC. Encoded protein: CASSFVAGANVLTF. Looking up the rest from reference TRBV13 and TRBJ2-6 gives the full variable domain: AAGVIQSPRHLIKEKRETATLKCYPIPRHDTVYWYQQGPGQDPQFLISFYEKMQSDKGSIPDRFSAQQFSDYHSELNMSSLELGDSALYFCASSFVAGANVLTFGAGSRLTVL.

The chain employs TRBV5-5 and TRBJ2-5, with 9 bases that match TRBD1. Germline trimming cut 4 bases from V and 5 bases from J; bases unmatched to any gene: 3. The germline CDR1 and CDR2 sequences are SGHKS and YYEKEE (reference sequence). The CDR3 is 13 residues long. The CDR3 reads CASSRTGDETQYF. As DNA, the CDR3 is TGTGCCAGCAGCCGGACAGGGGACGAGACCCAGTACTTC.

This chain joins TRBV5-4 and TRBJ1-2; TRBD1 matches 7 bases. Looked up from germline, CDR1 is SGHNT and CDR2 is YYREEE (reference sequence). V lost 5 bases, J lost 2 bases, and 3 bases stayed unmatched. The CDR3 contains 13 residues. The CDR3 protein is CASRPTGNYGYTF. The CDR3 DNA follows: TGTGCCAGCAGACCGACAGGGAACTATGGCTACACCTTC.

The chain carries TRBV11-2 and TRBJ2-6; D ambiguous. V was cut by 0 bases and J by 1 base, with 10 bases left in between. The CDR3 loop spans 17 amino acids. CDR1 is SGHAT and CDR2 is FQNNGV in the germline V gene. This CDR3 is CASSLEALRSGANVLTF. As DNA, the CDR3 is TGTGCCAGCAGCTTAGAAGCCCTAAGGTCTGGGGCCAACGTCCTGACTTTC.

The gene calls are TRBV30 and TRBJ2-3; either TRBD1 or TRBD2 may fit D (5 bases each). CDR1 GTSNPN and CDR2 SVGIG come from the germline V gene (reference sequence). CDR3 length: 14 amino acids. Trimming left V 4 bases short and J 2 bases short, with 13 bases between. This CDR3 reads CAWNSRGYTDTQYF. The DNA for the CDR3 is TGTGCCTGGAACTCGAGGGGCTACACAGATACGCAGTATTTT.

This chain connects TRBV2 to TRBJ2-3; D gene unclear. Germline values: CDR1 SNHLY, CDR2 FYNNEI. V dropped 4 bases and J dropped 6 bases, with 11 bases sitting between them. The CDR3 loop spans 13 amino acids. The CDR3 nucleotides read TGTGCCAGCAGTGCAAATATTAGGGATACGCAGTATTTT. Its protein is CASSANIRDTQYF.

The CDR3, as DNA: TGTGCCAGCAGCTTGAGCCGGGACTCCCTCTTCTACGAGCAGTACTTC. It encodes CASSLSRDSLFYEQYF. V and J are TRBV11-2 and TRBJ2-7; D is perhaps TRBD2 (6 bases). This CDR3 comprises 16 residues. Trimming left V 3 bases short and J 3 bases short, with 18 bases between. Germline V gives CDR1 SGHAT, CDR2 FQNNGV.

For this clone: Different DNA sequences within this sample yield the same CDR3. This chain connects TRBV18 to TRBJ1-5; D unclear. The germline V gene has CDR1 KGHSH and CDR2 LQKENI. The CDR3 totals 14 residues. Trimming left V 3 bases short and J 5 bases short, with 11 bases between. The DNA of the CDR3 is TGTGCCAGCTCACCGACGGGTTTGGATCAGCCCCAGCATTTT. Translation: CASSPTGLDQPQHF.

V is TRBV2 and J is TRBJ2-5, with a possible D match to TRBD1 (6 bases). Germline-derived CDR1 and CDR2 are SNHLY and FYNNEI. This CDR3 region has 15 residues. The V end was cut by 6 bases, the J end by 4 bases, with 18 bases between. DNA for the CDR3: TGTGCCAGCAGGCCAACAGGGATAAGGGGAGAGACCCAGTACTTC. Translation gives CASRPTGIRGETQYF. The variable domain in full, completed from reference TRBV2 and TRBJ2-5, reads EPEVTQTPSHQVTQMGQEVILRCVPISNHLYFYWYRQILGQKVEFLVSFYNNEISEKSEIFDDQFSVERPDGSNFTLKIRSTKLEDSAMYFCASRPTGIRGETQYFGPGTRLLVL.

V is TRBV15 and J is TRBJ2-7; 11 nucleotides line up with TRBD2. The V gene end was trimmed by 2 bases and the J gene end by 0 bases; junction bases not matched to a gene: 3. The CDR3 consists of 16 residues. The germline CDR1 and CDR2 sequences are LNHNV and YYDKDF (reference sequence). DNA of the CDR3: TGTGCCACCAGCAGACTACTAGCGGGAGACTCCTACGAGCAGTACTTC. This sequence encodes CATSRLLAGDSYEQYF.

The chain employs TRBV7-9 and TRBJ2-1; D is uncertain. CDR3 length: 18 residues. Trimming pared 5 bases from V and 0 bases from J, leaving 20 bases between. CDR1 and CDR2 from the germline V gene are SEHNR and FQNEAQ (reference sequence). This chain's CDR3 is CASSPRTGGPSSYNEQFF. DNA for the CDR3: TGTGCCAGCAGCCCAAGAACGGGTGGACCAAGCTCCTACAATGAGCAGTTCTTC.

The genes are TRBV9 and TRBJ2-7; possible D gene TRBD2, 6 bases. This CDR3 is built from 15 residues. Germline CDR1 is SGDLS and CDR2 is YYNGEE. The V gene lost 3 bases and the J gene lost 0 bases, with 13 bases spanning the gap. CDR3 nucleotide sequence: TGTGCCAGCAGCGCGGGACTCACGAGCTCCTACGAGCAGTACTTC. This translates into CASSAGLTSSYEQYF.

The chain uses TRBV10-1 and TRBJ2-1; the match to TRBD2 covers 8 bases. CDR3 length equals 14 residues. V trimming: 10 bases; J trimming: 0 bases; junction bases outside the gene matches: 5. CDR1 is WNHNN and CDR2 is SYGVQD in the germline V gene (reference sequence). The CDR3 reads CATSSGGSYNEQFF. CDR3 bases: TGCGCCACCTCCAGCGGGGGCTCCTACAATGAGCAGTTCTTC.

CDR3 coding DNA: TGTGCCAGCAGACTAGCGGGGAACAATGAGCAGTTCTTC. As protein: CASRLAGNNEQFF. The chain is built from TRBV6-5 and TRBJ2-1; 10 positions match TRBD2. V dropped 6 bases and J dropped 5; count of bases not matched to a gene: 1. Germline V gene lookup returns CDR1 MNHEY and CDR2 SVGAGI. The CDR3 consists of 13 residues.

The genes are TRBV11-2 and TRBJ2-3; D perhaps matches TRBD1 (6 bases). The CDR3 has 15 residues. V lost 4 bases, J lost 4 bases, and 15 bases lay in between. The germline CDR1 and CDR2 sequences are SGHAT and FQNNGV. Here the CDR3 reads CASSYRVEDPDTQYF. In DNA form, the CDR3 reads TGTGCCAGCAGCTACAGGGTCGAAGATCCAGATACGCAGTATTTT.

The chain recombines TRBV28 with TRBJ2-1; D unclear. CDR3 length equals 15 residues. CDR1 is MDHEN, CDR2 SYDVKM, per germline. V shed 2 bases and J shed 7 bases, with 15 bases lying between them. The CDR3 DNA sequence: TGTGCCAGCAGTTTAATGGGTGGGATAGGTAATGAGCAGTTCTTC. It yields the protein CASSLMGGIGNEQFF.

This clone was recorded once. The V call is TRBV2, the J call TRBJ1-5; D possibly corresponds to TRBD1 (6 bases). Trimming cost V 0 bases and J 7 bases, with 13 bases left between them. CDR1 is SNHLY, CDR2 FYNNEI, per germline. CDR3 length: 15 amino acids. For the CDR3, the DNA is TGTGCCAGCAGTGAAGCGGAAGGGGGAGGACAGCCCCAGCATTTT. This codes for CASSEAEGGGQPQHF.

The J gene is TRBJ1-1, the V gene TRBV28; 8 bases agree with TRBD1. J lost 5 bases, V lost 6 bases, and 5 bases had no gene match. This CDR3 has 13 residues. Germline V lookup: CDR1 MDHEN, CDR2 SYDVKM. CDR3 in amino acids: CASSMTGVTEAFF. The CDR3 DNA reads TGTGCCAGCAGCATGACAGGGGTAACTGAAGCTTTCTTT.

V and J are TRBV7-2 and TRBJ1-5; no firm D call. V gave up 1 base and J gave up 5 bases, with 9 bases separating them. The V gene's germline CDR1 is SGHTA and CDR2 FQGNSA. This CDR3 spans 14 amino acids. Here the CDR3 reads CASSLEYGDQPQHF. CDR3 nucleotide sequence: TGTGCCAGCAGCTTAGAATACGGGGATCAGCCCCAGCATTTT. The full variable domain, with the rest looked up from reference TRBV7-2 and TRBJ1-5, is GAGVSQSPSNKVTEKGKDVELRCDPISGHTALYWYRQSLGQGLEFLIYFQGNSAPDKSGLPSDRFSAERTGGSVSTLTIQRTQQEDSAVYLCASSLEYGDQPQHFGDGTRLSIL.

The chain uses TRBV9 and TRBJ2-3, with 10 bases that match TRBD2. V trimming: 1 base; J trimming: 6 bases; junction bases outside the gene matches: 5. Looked up from germline, CDR1 is SGDLS and CDR2 is YYNGEE. CDR3 size: 15 residues. CDR3 amino acids: CASSVSSSGSDTQYF. DNA for the CDR3: TGTGCCAGCAGCGTATCCTCTAGCGGGAGTGATACGCAGTATTTT.

As for this clone: The identical CDR3 is also encoded by other nucleotide sequences in the sample. The rearrangement uses TRBV5-1 and TRBJ2-1; 7 bases agree with TRBD1. CDR1 is SGHRS, CDR2 YFSETQ, per germline. The junction had 5 bases not matched to a gene; V was cut back by 4 bases and J by 4 bases. The CDR3 totals 14 residues. The CDR3 sequence is CASSEGTEYNEQFF. Written as DNA, the CDR3 is TGCGCCAGCAGCGAGGGGACAGAATACAATGAGCAGTTCTTC.